This T cell receptor beta chain was profiled in a study of CD8 T cells in ankylosing spondylitis. Whole-study results and caveats: Previous work reported some of these motif variants in the synovial fluid and blood of reactive arthritis.

TCRdb redid the calling of the 5' RACE reads with MiXCR, one entry per CDR3 protein. The sample has 270,000 or so distinct CDR3 sequences, 18% seen once. Per the germline V gene, CDR1 is SGHRS and CDR2 is YFSETQ. The CDR3 is 14 amino acids. V lost 0 bases and J 4 bases, leaving 10 bases between the germline ends. This clonotype appeared a few times. Its specificity is unknown. The specimen was blood, either unsorted or a sorted T cell fraction (not recorded which). This chain uses TRBV5-1 with TRBJ1-1, with D possibly TRBD1 on 6 matching bases. The receptor comes from a male donor with ankylosing spondylitis or in good health (not recorded which). The CDR3 protein is CASSLDRVVTEAFF. CDR3 DNA: TGCGCCAGCAGCTTGGACAGGGTGGTCACTGAAGCTTTCTTT.